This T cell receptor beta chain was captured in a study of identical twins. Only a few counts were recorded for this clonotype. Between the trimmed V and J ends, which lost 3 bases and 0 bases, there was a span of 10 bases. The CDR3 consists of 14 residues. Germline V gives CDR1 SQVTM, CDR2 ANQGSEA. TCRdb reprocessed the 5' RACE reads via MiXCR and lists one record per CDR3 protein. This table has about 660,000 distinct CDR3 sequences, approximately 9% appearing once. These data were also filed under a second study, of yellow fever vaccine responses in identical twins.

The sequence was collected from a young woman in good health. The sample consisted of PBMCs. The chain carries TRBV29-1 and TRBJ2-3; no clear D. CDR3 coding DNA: TGCAGCGTTGATGGGCTAACTAGCACAGATACGCAGTATTTT. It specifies CSVDGLTSTDTQYF.